This TCR beta chain was captured by sequencing in a study of T cell responses to AZD1222 COVID-19 vaccine (dated by TCRdb to the early 2020s). Study-wide context: A total of about 230 trial participants underwent TCR sequencing, of whom about 200 received two doses of AZD1222 and about 25 received two doses of the MenACWY control vaccine. Trial participants were enrolled by age into 18-55, 56-69 and 70-plus year subgroups, with 148, 28 and 57 TCR-sequenced participants respectively. Here is what the overall study found, with its caveats: Participants were mostly white British, with more females than males. The authors suggested clonal diversity may have been underestimated. A significant rise in spike-specific TCR breadth and depth was observed after two AZD1222 doses relative to day 0 and relative to MenACWY recipients. Because no day 14 peak-response samples were available, the repertoires could be characterized only after the peak T cell response. The 56-69-year group was small, and its depth increase did not reach significance, likely because of low power. Epitopes outside the regions mutated in the B.1.351 and B.1.1.7 variants were reportedly recognized by nearly half of the unique spike-specific TCRs. CD4 TCRs associated with the vaccine covered the entire spike protein, and the dominant responses were in regions 160-218 and 743-854. Only five to seven AZD1222 recipients were SARS-CoV-2 seropositive at baseline, limiting conclusions about previously exposed vaccinees.

Remarks on this clone: Its antigen target is currently unknown. No much larger clone is present one base from it, and per-base qualities are unavailable.

The CDR3 regions of human TCRbeta chains were subjected to immunosequencing. Per the source publication's procedure: Repertoire TCRs were checked for matches against a reference library of SARS-CoV-2-specific TCRs that had been generated using the MIRA antigen-specificity platform. Breadth was defined as the fraction of unique TCRs that were SARS-CoV-2-associated. Depth was defined as the fraction of total T cells that were SARS-CoV-2-associated. Using the MIRA data, each spike-specific TCR was mapped to the spike region that the TCR reacts to and placed in a CD4 or CD8 class. Log10-transformed breadth and depth values were compared by one-way ANOVA with Sidak's multiple comparisons tests. The source is immuneACCESS, and TCRdb retained only in-frame sequences with V and J called. Part of the clones is not carried over; for the studies checked, unresolved V genes explain less than half of this, and the remainder is unexplained. The V and J calls and the clone size are those of that table, but D and trimming were determined from the DNA. This sample has roughly 120,000 clones in its table, and about 93% of those were observed once. 4.5% to 6% of the sample is held by the ten biggest clonotypes.

In the paper's terms, the time point label means: about 28 days (+/-7) after the second vaccine dose. AZD1222 recipients with second doses at about 4 weeks or about 12 weeks were pooled, because spike-specific TCR depth and breadth did not differ between schedules. Samples from vaccinated people were obtained from the UK trials COV001 and COV002, which included a single-blind randomized controlled phase 2/3 trial of AZD1222 (ChAdOx1 nCoV-19) in healthy adults. For TCRbeta chain sequencing, PBMC samples were collected from trial participants at day 0 and at day 28 after the second dose. Compared with germline, V lacks 8 bases and J lacks 7 bases; bases without a gene match: 17. Taken from the germline V gene (reference sequence), the CDR1 and CDR2 loops are MNHEY and SMNVEV. Taken from cysteine to phenylalanine, the CDR3 has 15 residues. Only the CDR3 region is kept as DNA, spanning 45 bases read in frame from base 1.

The source was peripheral blood, collected 28 days after the second AZD1222 dose. The chain employs TRBV27 and TRBJ2-7; 7 nucleotides in the junction match TRBD2. The receptor's source is an adult who received the AZD1222 COVID-19 vaccine. The CDR3 reads CASSRFGGGPGEQYF. The sequenced DNA: TGTGCCAGCTCCCGGTTCGGGGGAGGGCCGGGGGAGCAGTACTTC.